These 20 T cell receptor beta chains originate from one sample sequenced in a study of blood T cell repertoires in COVID-19. Produced via immunoSEQ multiplex PCR; TCRdb's table is partial and in-frame only. The profile shows roughly 160,000 clones, roughly 90% of them singletons. The sample consisted of peripheral blood. The source of these receptors is a woman between 55 and 75 years old who had recovered from COVID-19.

The rearrangement uses TRBV10-3 and TRBJ1-6; TRBD1 agrees at 7 bases. Germline CDR1 reads ENHRY; CDR2 reads SYGVKD. CDR3 length equals 16 residues. With V trimmed by 6 bases and J by 6 bases, 11 bases remained unmatched. The CDR3 DNA reads TGTGCCATCAGGGGGCAGGGGGAAGCGGCTAATTCACCCCTCCACTTT. It specifies CAIRGQGEAANSPLHF.

The chain couples TRBV19 to TRBJ1-1; D remains unclear. The CDR3 spans 11 residues. V shed 6 bases and J shed 1 base, with 3 bases lying between them. The V gene's germline CDR1 is LNHDA and CDR2 SQIVND (reference sequence). CDR3 protein: CASRRNTEAFF. CDR3 sequence (DNA): TGTGCCAGTAGGAGGAACACTGAAGCTTTCTTT.

The chain has TRBV18 and TRBJ1-5; TRBD1 is a possible D gene (5 bases). With 3 bases removed from V and 6 bases from J, the gap between germline ends came to 15 bases. Germline V gene data show CDR1 as KGHSH and CDR2 as LQKENI. The CDR3 spans 15 residues. CDR3 bases: TGTGCCAGCTCACCCACCTACGGGGGAGGTCAGCCCCAGCATTTT. Translating gives CASSPTYGGGQPQHF.

This chain links TRBV6-5 with TRBJ2-5; 9 nucleotides align to TRBD1. Per germline, CDR1 MNHEY and CDR2 SVGAGI. V shed 2 bases and J 4 bases; nucleotides not matched to a gene: 5. The CDR3 has 15 residues. The CDR3 region is CASSYGGQGRETQYF. As DNA, the CDR3 is TGTGCCAGCAGTTACGGGGGACAGGGCCGAGAGACCCAGTACTTC.

The chain has TRBV28 and TRBJ2-2, with 11 bases matching TRBD2. J was trimmed by 7 bases and V by 3 bases; bases with no gene match: 10. CDR1 is MDHEN, CDR2 SYDVKM, per germline. CDR3 length equals 17 residues. The CDR3 DNA follows: TGTGCCAGCAGTTTGTTTCTAGCGGGGGGTCTTGACGGGGAGCTGTTTTTT. This translates into CASSLFLAGGLDGELFF.

This rearrangement joins TRBV6-6 to TRBJ2-1; 7 bases align to TRBD1. V dropped 5 bases and J dropped 3; count of bases not matched to a gene: 4. The V gene's germline CDR1 is MNHNY and CDR2 SVGAGI (reference sequence). The CDR3 extends over 14 amino acids. The CDR3 DNA sequence: TGTGCCAGCAGTAAGAACAGGGGCTACAATGAGCAGTTCTTC. Amino acids: CASSKNRGYNEQFF.

This sequence joins TRBV5-1 and TRBJ1-4; 11 bases are a match to TRBD1. Germline loops: CDR1 SGHRS, CDR2 YFSETQ. V lost 4 bases to trimming and J lost 7 bases; unmatched junction nucleotides: 6. There are 15 residues in the CDR3. Written as DNA, the CDR3 is TGCGCCAGCAGCCTGCCAGGGACAGGGGGTGAAAAACTGTTTTTT. Translating gives CASSLPGTGGEKLFF.

The gene calls are TRBV6-2 or TRBV6-3 and TRBJ2-7; no definite D call. CDR3 size: 14 residues. Germline V lookup: CDR1 MNHEY, CDR2 SVGEGT. Trimming removed 3 bases at V and 3 bases at J, with 12 bases between. The CDR3 region is CASSYAGFSYEQYF. The CDR3 DNA reads TGTGCCAGCAGTTATGCCGGGTTCAGCTACGAGCAGTACTTC.

This sequence joins TRBV10-3 and TRBJ2-7; tentatively, D is TRBD2 (7 bases). In germline, CDR1 is ENHRY, CDR2 SYGVKD. Trimming cost V 8 bases and J 2 bases, with 13 bases left between them. The length of the CDR3 is 13 residues. CDR3 bases: TGTGCCATCCTCGGGGGGCTTGCCTACGAGCAGTACTTC. It translates to CAILGGLAYEQYF.

This clone was picked up one time. This chain links TRBV13 with TRBJ1-3; 9 bases map to TRBD1. The V gene's germline CDR1 is PRHDT and CDR2 FYEKMQ (reference sequence). The V gene end was trimmed by 5 bases and the J gene end by 0 bases; junction bases not matched to a gene: 11. The CDR3 loop spans 18 amino acids. DNA of the CDR3: TGTGCCAGCAGCACTAGGGACAGGGTAGTCAACTCTGGAAACACCATATATTTT. The encoded protein is CASSTRDRVVNSGNTIYF.

As to this clone: One end of the junction fails to match germline, which may point to a read error. This chain connects TRBV7-7 to TRBJ2-1; 10 bases map to TRBD1. This CDR3 is built from 15 residues. From germline, CDR1 is SSHAT and CDR2 FNYEAQ (reference sequence). The CDR3 spells CASSLDRGLGDEQFF. CDR3 sequence (DNA): TGTGCTAGCAGCTTAGACAGGGGGCTGGGGGATGAGCAGTTCTTC.

The chain employs TRBV3-1 (or the pseudogene TRBV3-2) and TRBJ2-2; D ambiguous. The CDR3 contains 19 residues. The germline V gene encodes CDR1 LGHDT and CDR2 YNNKEL (reference sequence). Trimming removed 0 bases from V and 0 bases from J, with 17 bases in between. The CDR3 nucleotides read TGTGCCAGCAGCCAAGACGGCCAGGCCCAATATCCGAACACCGGGGAGCTGTTTTTT. This sequence encodes CASSQDGQAQYPNTGELFF.

The chain uses TRBV7-8 and TRBJ1-3, with 9 bases fitting TRBD1. The V and J ends lost 5 bases and 4 bases, in that order; junction bases with no gene match: 3. Germline CDR1 reads SGHVS; CDR2 reads FQNEAQ. The CDR3 loop spans 14 amino acids. The CDR3 nucleotides read TGTGCCAGCAGCCAACAGGGGGCGGGAAACACCATATATTTT. Amino acids: CASSQQGAGNTIYF. Variable domain in full (rest from reference TRBV7-8 and TRBJ1-3): GAGVSQSPRYKVAKRGQDVALRCDPISGHVSLFWYQQALGQGPEFLTYFQNEAQLDKSGLPSDRFFAERPEGSVSTLKIQRTQQEDSAVYLCASSQQGAGNTIYFGEGSWLTVV.

This chain links TRBV6-2 or TRBV6-3 with TRBJ1-6; D unclear. V was trimmed by 5 bases and J by 9 bases, leaving 11 bases between them. The CDR3 has 13 amino acids. The germline gives CDR1 MNHEY, CDR2 SVGEGT. Written as DNA, the CDR3 is TGTGCCAGCAGTAGGGAGGGCGGTTCACCCCTCCACTTT. Translating gives CASSREGGSPLHF.

As regards this clone: At the DNA level, this CDR3 is encoded by other sequences in the same sample as well. The chain employs TRBV5-1 and TRBJ1-1; TRBD1 aligns across 7 bases. Per germline, CDR1 SGHRS and CDR2 YFSETQ. Losses at the gene ends were 3 bases for V and 1 base for J; bases not matched to a gene: 3. The CDR3 totals 14 residues. CDR3 DNA: TGCGCCAGCAGCTCGGGACAGCCGAACACTGAAGCTTTCTTT. This encodes CASSSGQPNTEAFF.

The chain uses TRBV7-9 and TRBJ1-3; the D gene is possibly TRBD1 (5 bases). CDR3 length equals 15 residues. CDR1 and CDR2 from the germline V gene are SEHNR and FQNEAQ (reference sequence). V shed 1 base and J shed 4 bases, with 11 bases lying between them. This chain's CDR3 is CASSLGVGVGNTIYF. CDR3 in DNA: TGTGCCAGCAGCTTAGGGGTAGGGGTCGGAAACACCATATATTTT.

The chain is built from TRBV5-4 and TRBJ2-5; 7 bases match TRBD1. The CDR3 extends over 16 amino acids. After removal of 2 bases from V and 7 bases from J, the junction contained 14 bases not matched to a gene. Germline V gives CDR1 SGHNT, CDR2 YYREEE (reference sequence). CDR3 in DNA: TGTGCCAGCAGCTTAGCCCGGGACAGTCCGCCGGGGACCCAGTACTTC. This codes for CASSLARDSPPGTQYF.

CDR3 sequence (DNA): TGCGCCAGCAGCTTCCTAGCGGGGGGGCAAGAGACCCAGTACTTC. Its protein is CASSFLAGGQETQYF. V and J are TRBV5-1 and TRBJ2-5; 12 nucleotides agree with TRBD2. With 2 bases clipped from V and 2 bases from J, the junction kept 1 base outside the gene matches. Per germline, CDR1 SGHRS and CDR2 YFSETQ. The CDR3 covers 15 residues.

The gene calls are TRBV3-1 (or the pseudogene TRBV3-2) and TRBJ1-1, with D perhaps TRBD1 (5 bases). CDR1 and CDR2 from the germline V gene are LGHDT and YNNKEL (reference sequence). V was trimmed by 3 bases and J by 1 base, leaving 9 bases between them. The CDR3 length is 14 residues. CDR3 region: CASSQTQANTEAFF. The CDR3 coding sequence is TGTGCCAGCAGCCAGACACAGGCGAACACTGAAGCTTTCTTT.

This chain joins TRBV9 and TRBJ2-7; maybe TRBD2 (6 bases). The length of the CDR3 is 16 residues. Per germline, CDR1 SGDLS and CDR2 YYNGEE. With 2 bases removed from V and 7 bases from J, the gap between germline ends came to 22 bases. The CDR3 loop is CASSVPLVASGFEQYF. The DNA of the CDR3 is TGTGCCAGCAGCGTCCCTTTAGTCGCCAGCGGGTTTGAGCAGTACTTC.